These T cell receptor beta chains were read from a single sample in a study of regulatory T cells in long-lasting Graves disease. TCRdb recomputed calls from the multiplex PCR reads with MiXCR, one row per CDR3 protein. The sample contains more than 450,000 distinct CDR3 sequences, about 12% of which appear only once. These data were also reused for a study on T cells in Graves' hyperthyroidism and ophthalmopathy.

This specimen was peripheral blood mononuclear cells (PBMCs), taken at new diagnosis, from a patient treated with antithyroid drugs. The source of these receptors is a woman in her 30s with Graves disease. Each CDR3 is given with its conserved first and last residue. Each record gives: clone size, V gene, J gene, D gene, CDR3 DNA, CDR3 protein. The D gene is left open where the match is weak. Clone size is stated in some rows and not others, as once, few, many or a class when expanded.

size: many; V: TRBV30; J: TRBJ2-2; D: .; DNA: TGTGCCTTCCCCTCAGGGCGGTACACCGGGGAGCTGTTTTTT; CDR3: CAFPSGRYTGELFF
size: .; V: TRBV19; J: TRBJ2-3; D: .; DNA: TGTGCCACTCGGAGGGCCCTCGCAGATACGCAGTATTTT; CDR3: CATRRALADTQYF
size: many; V: TRBV6-2/TRBV6-3; J: TRBJ1-6; D: .; DNA: TGTGCCAGCAGTGAAAGGACGGACGTTTATTCACCCCTCCACTTT; CDR3: CASSERTDVYSPLHF
size: .; V: TRBV7-9; J: TRBJ2-2; D: TRBD2; DNA: TGTGCCAGCAGCCAGACTAGCGGGGATCTCGGGGAGCTGTTTTTT; CDR3: CASSQTSGDLGELFF
size: many; V: TRBV5-5; J: TRBJ1-2; D: .; DNA: TGTGCCAGCAGCTTACTCTATACTGGGTCCGGCTATGGCTACACCTTC; CDR3: CASSLLYTGSGYGYTF
size: many; V: TRBV7-7; J: TRBJ2-3; D: .; DNA: TGTGCCAGCAGCTACGAGATCACAGATACGCAGTATTTT; CDR3: CASSYEITDTQYF
size: .; V: TRBV7-9; J: TRBJ2-1; D: TRBD2; DNA: TGTGCCAGCACCCCCCCTGGACGGGAGGGCCGGAATGAGCAGTTCTTC; CDR3: CASTPPGREGRNEQFF
size: few; V: TRBV4-2; J: TRBJ2-3; D: .; DNA: TGTGCCAGCAGCCAAGATGACGGCACAGATACGCAGTATTTT; CDR3: CASSQDDGTDTQYF
size: few; V: TRBV15; J: TRBJ1-5; D: .; DNA: TGTGCCACCAGCAGAGGATCGAGGAGCAATCAGCCCCAGCATTTT; CDR3: CATSRGSRSNQPQHF
size: .; V: TRBV4-3; J: TRBJ2-7; D: .; DNA: TGCGCCAGCAGCCAAGAGCTGGGGGCGGGTTCCTACGAGCAGTACTTC; CDR3: CASSQELGAGSYEQYF
size: .; V: TRBV5-1; J: TRBJ1-1; D: .; DNA: TGCGCCAGCAGCACCCGACAGCCGAACACTGAAGCTTTCTTT; CDR3: CASSTRQPNTEAFF
size: few; V: TRBV6-1; J: TRBJ1-2; D: .; DNA: TGTGCCAGCAGTGAAAATCAGAAGGTTTTCTATGGCTACACCTTC; CDR3: CASSENQKVFYGYTF
size: .; V: TRBV12-3/TRBV12-4; J: TRBJ2-2; D: .; DNA: TGTGCCAGCAGTTTCGAGGGGGGCACCGGGGAGCTGTTTTTT; CDR3: CASSFEGGTGELFF
size: many; V: TRBV10-3; J: TRBJ1-1; D: .; DNA: TGTGCCATCAGTGAGCTTCGGGACACTGAAGCTTTCTTT; CDR3: CAISELRDTEAFF
size: many; V: TRBV30; J: TRBJ2-3; D: .; DNA: TGTGCCTGCCAAAGATGGGGTACAGATACGCAGTATTTT; CDR3: CACQRWGTDTQYF
size: many; V: TRBV2; J: TRBJ2-7; D: TRBD2; DNA: TGTGCCAGCAGCCTCCGGGAGGGCTACGAGCAGTACTTC; CDR3: CASSLREGYEQYF
size: many; V: TRBV29-1; J: TRBJ1-3; D: .; DNA: TGCAGCGTGTCGGGGACCGTGCTCGGAAACACCATATATTTT; CDR3: CSVSGTVLGNTIYF
size: few; V: TRBV10-3; J: TRBJ2-3; D: TRBD2; DNA: TGTGCCATCAGCCAGAGCGGGAGGGGAGATACGCAGTATTTT; CDR3: CAISQSGRGDTQYF
size: .; V: TRBV20-1; J: TRBJ1-1; D: .; DNA: TGCAGTGCAATTCCCTCTACAGGAGCTGAAGCTTTCTTT; CDR3: CSAIPSTGAEAFF
size: few; V: TRBV3-1; J: TRBJ1-4; D: .; DNA: TGTGCCAGCAGCCAAGATCTCAGGGAGGAAGGTTTACTTGAAAAACTGTTTTTT; CDR3: CASSQDLREEGLLEKLFF
size: many; V: TRBV29-1; J: TRBJ2-1; D: .; DNA: TGCAGCGTCCCGAGCGCGAGCTCCTACAATGAGCAGTTCTTC; CDR3: CSVPSASSYNEQFF
size: many; V: TRBV5-1; J: TRBJ1-4; D: .; DNA: TGCGCCAGTCGTCGGGGGGATGAAAAACTGTTTTTT; CDR3: CASRRGDEKLFF
size: many; V: TRBV15; J: TRBJ2-1; D: TRBD2; DNA: TGTGCCACCAGCAGAGGTACTAGCGGTAATGAGCAGTTCTTC; CDR3: CATSRGTSGNEQFF
size: .; V: TRBV5-5; J: TRBJ2-2; D: TRBD2; DNA: TGTGCCAGCAGCCGGACTAGCGGGAGGACTTACACCGGGGAGCTGTTTTTT; CDR3: CASSRTSGRTYTGELFF
size: .; V: TRBV2; J: TRBJ2-1; D: TRBD2; DNA: TGTGCCAGCAGTGAATGGCTAGCGGCCGACAATGAGCAGTTCTTC; CDR3: CASSEWLAADNEQFF
size: .; V: TRBV7-6; J: TRBJ2-3; D: .; DNA: TGTGCCAGCAGCTTTGTCGGAGATCACCCAGATACGCAGTATTTT; CDR3: CASSFVGDHPDTQYF
size: .; V: TRBV7-9; J: TRBJ2-2; D: TRBD2; DNA: TGTGCCAGCAGCTTAGCGATCGCGGGAGCCCCTCCCGGGGAGCTGTTTTTT; CDR3: CASSLAIAGAPPGELFF
size: .; V: TRBV18; J: TRBJ2-7; D: .; DNA: TGTGCCAGCTCACCTCTCGAGGGAACTGTGGAGCAGTACTTC; CDR3: CASSPLEGTVEQYF
size: few; V: TRBV19; J: TRBJ1-5; D: .; DNA: TGTGCCAGTAGCGTTACAGCCGCGGGCAATCAGCCCCAGCATTTT; CDR3: CASSVTAAGNQPQHF
size: many; V: TRBV7-3; J: TRBJ1-1; D: .; DNA: TGTGCCAGCCGGTTTCGCTTGAACACTGAAGCTTTCTTT; CDR3: CASRFRLNTEAFF
size: many; V: TRBV20-1; J: TRBJ2-7; D: .; DNA: TGCAGTGCTAGAACATACACCTCCTACGAGCAGTACTTC; CDR3: CSARTYTSYEQYF
size: .; V: TRBV4-1; J: TRBJ2-7; D: .; DNA: TGCGCCAGCAGCTACCCGGGTCAGGGTCATTACGAGCAGTACTTC; CDR3: CASSYPGQGHYEQYF
size: few; V: TRBV10-3; J: TRBJ1-5; D: .; DNA: TGTGCCATCAGTGCGGGGCCAAATCAGCCCCAGCATTTT; CDR3: CAISAGPNQPQHF
size: many; V: TRBV18; J: TRBJ2-3; D: .; DNA: TGTGCCAGCTCACCACAGGCATTGAGCACCCGAGATACGCAGTATTTT; CDR3: CASSPQALSTRDTQYF
size: .; V: TRBV20-1; J: TRBJ1-1; D: .; DNA: TGCAGTGCTGCGTGGGTGAGTCCAGTGAACACTGAAGCTTTCTTT; CDR3: CSAAWVSPVNTEAFF
size: many; V: TRBV11-2; J: TRBJ2-7; D: TRBD2; DNA: TGTGCCAGCAGCCAACGCGGGGGTCCCACCTACGAGCAGTACTTC; CDR3: CASSQRGGPTYEQYF
size: many; V: TRBV11-2; J: TRBJ1-3; D: TRBD1; DNA: TGTGCCAGCAGCTTCACAGGGGGCACTGGAAACACCATATATTTT; CDR3: CASSFTGGTGNTIYF
size: many; V: TRBV3-1; J: TRBJ2-7; D: .; DNA: TGTGCCAGCAGCGTCAGTGACAGCTACTCCTACGAGCAGTACTTC; CDR3: CASSVSDSYSYEQYF
size: many; V: TRBV11-2; J: TRBJ1-1; D: TRBD1; DNA: TGTGCCAGCAGACCAATGGACAGGAGTTACACTGAAGCTTTCTTT; CDR3: CASRPMDRSYTEAFF
size: .; V: TRBV30; J: TRBJ1-4; D: TRBD1; DNA: TGTGCCTGGAGTAGACAGGGCGGTAATGAAAAACTGTTTTTT; CDR3: CAWSRQGGNEKLFF
size: .; V: TRBV4-3; J: TRBJ2-5; D: .; DNA: TGCGCCAGCAGCCAAGATCAGGGTCAAGAGACCCAGTACTTC; CDR3: CASSQDQGQETQYF
size: .; V: TRBV7-9; J: TRBJ1-5; D: TRBD1; DNA: TGTGCCAGCAGCCAGACGACAGGGAGGCCACAGCCCCAGCATTTT; CDR3: CASSQTTGRPQPQHF
size: .; V: TRBV19; J: TRBJ2-2; D: TRBD2; DNA: TGTGCCAGTAGTCCGACTAGCGGGAGAGGTATCGGGGAGCTGTTTTTT; CDR3: CASSPTSGRGIGELFF
size: many; V: TRBV28; J: TRBJ2-1; D: TRBD1; DNA: TGTGCCAGCAGCACCCGGACAGGGAAGAATGAGCAGTTCTTC; CDR3: CASSTRTGKNEQFF
size: many; V: TRBV7-2; J: TRBJ2-2; D: TRBD2; DNA: TGTGCCAGCAGCTTATTGGGACTAGCGGTTGGGGAGCTGTTTTTT; CDR3: CASSLLGLAVGELFF
size: many; V: TRBV20-1; J: TRBJ2-5; D: .; DNA: TGCAGTGCTAGAGGGGGGGAAGAGACCCAGTACTTC; CDR3: CSARGGEETQYF
size: .; V: TRBV2; J: TRBJ1-2; D: .; DNA: TGTGCCAGCAGAAGCGAACTAAACTATGGCTACACCTTC; CDR3: CASRSELNYGYTF
size: .; V: TRBV28; J: TRBJ2-1; D: TRBD2; DNA: TGTGCCAGCAGTCCGACGCCCCTAGCGGGAGGGCCAAGGAATGAGCAGTTCTTC; CDR3: CASSPTPLAGGPRNEQFF
size: many; V: TRBV7-3; J: TRBJ2-5; D: .; DNA: TGTGCCAGCAGCTTAAGGTCGGTCTGGGCCCCCGGGACCCAGTACTTC; CDR3: CASSLRSVWAPGTQYF
size: many; V: TRBV11-2; J: TRBJ2-5; D: TRBD2; DNA: TGTGCCAGCAGCCTTAGCGGGAGACCTCGAGAGACCCAGTACTTC; CDR3: CASSLSGRPRETQYF
size: many; V: TRBV19; J: TRBJ1-1; D: .; DNA: TGTGCCAGTAGCCAGGGTTTGGCTGAAGCTTTCTTT; CDR3: CASSQGLAEAFF
size: .; V: TRBV19; J: TRBJ1-2; D: .; DNA: TGTGCCAGTAGTAAGCTCAGGGGTCCCGTCTATGGCTACACCTTC; CDR3: CASSKLRGPVYGYTF
size: many; V: TRBV20-1; J: TRBJ2-5; D: .; DNA: TGCAGTGCTAGCGGGTCGAGACTAGATATAGAGACCCAGTACTTC; CDR3: CSASGSRLDIETQYF
size: .; V: TRBV18; J: TRBJ1-1; D: .; DNA: TGTGCCAGCTCACCACGCGGTGCGGGGTCCAAACTGAACACTGAAGCTTTCTTT; CDR3: CASSPRGAGSKLNTEAFF
size: many; V: TRBV2; J: TRBJ2-1; D: TRBD2; DNA: TGTGCCAGCAGTCTGGGACTAGCGGGCCCGAATGAGCAGTTCTTC; CDR3: CASSLGLAGPNEQFF
size: few; V: TRBV30; J: TRBJ2-7; D: TRBD2; DNA: TGTGCCTGGAGTGTAATGTTGGTTAGCGGGAGGGCCGTGAACGAGCAGTACTTC; CDR3: CAWSVMLVSGRAVNEQYF
size: .; V: TRBV15; J: TRBJ2-1; D: .; DNA: TGTGCCACCAGCGGACAGACACAGGTGACCTACAATGAGCAGTTCTTC; CDR3: CATSGQTQVTYNEQFF
size: many; V: TRBV27; J: TRBJ1-1; D: TRBD1; DNA: TGTGCCAGCAGTGTGGACAGGGGAGGGGCAGCTTTCTTT; CDR3: CASSVDRGGAAFF
size: .; V: TRBV30; J: TRBJ1-2; D: .; DNA: TGTGCCTGGAGTGATCTGGACAGTTTAGACTATGGCTACACCTTC; CDR3: CAWSDLDSLDYGYTF
size: .; V: TRBV10-2; J: TRBJ2-7; D: .; DNA: TGCGCCAGCAGTGAGTCTGTTAGACATCGCTACGAGCAGTACTTC; CDR3: CASSESVRHRYEQYF